Following are 14 T cell receptor beta chains from one sample sequenced in a study of T cells in women clearing cervical HPV infection (dated 2018 in TCRdb). Receptor amplification or capture employed the immunoSEQ multiplex PCR assay. The table was pulled from immuneACCESS by TCRdb, which kept in-frame rearrangements only. Such tables lose some clones; where checked, under half of the loss comes from unresolved V genes, and the rest has no known cause. This sample's table carries under 45,000 clones. Jointly, the top ten make up about 8% of the sample. The source material was blood buffy coat. These receptors originate from a woman between 18 and 70 years old with a cervical HPV16 infection that either progressed to CIN3+ or cleared (not recorded which).

As regards this clone: The read terminates 3 residues before the CDR3 end, so the remaining end is supplied by the germline J gene. The chain uses TRBV5-1 and TRBJ1-6, with D perhaps matching TRBD1 (5 bases). Germline CDR1 reads SGHRS; CDR2 reads YFSETQ. V dropped 4 bases and J dropped 7 bases, with 21 bases sitting between them. The CDR3 spans 17 residues. This chain's CDR3 is CASSLGQMVTDNSPLHF. CDR3 bases read: TGCGCCAGCAGCCTGGGTCAGATGGTGACAGACAATTCACCC.

Points on this clone: The sequenced fragment ends 3 residues before the CDR3 boundary, so the rest is inferred from the germline J gene. The chain employs TRBV6-1 and TRBJ1-5, with TRBD1 matching 7 bases. The ends lost 2 bases at V and 3 bases at J; junction bases unmatched: 13. The CDR3 totals 18 residues. The germline gives CDR1 MNHNS, CDR2 SASEGT. CDR3: CASSETGPNRGLNQPQHF. The covered CDR3 bases are TGTGCCAGCAGTGAAACCGGTCCAAACAGGGGTCTCAATCAGCCC.

As regards this clone: The read gets to within 3 residues of the CDR3 end, and the germline J gene fills in the rest. The V call is TRBV20-1, the J call TRBJ2-5, with 8 bases aligning to TRBD2. The CDR3 runs 12 residues. J gave up 5 bases and V 3 bases, and 2 bases lay outside the gene matches. Looked up from germline, CDR1 is DFQATT and CDR2 is SNEGSKA (reference sequence). The CDR3 spells CSASSGGETQYF. Incomplete CDR3 DNA: TGCAGTGCTAGTTCGGGGGGGGAGACC.

Here the CDR3 reads CASSQTMMDSIGRDEKLFF. CDR3 DNA, as far as it was read: TGTGCCAGCTCACAAACCATGATGGACAGCATCGGGCGGGATGAAAAA. The V gene is TRBV18, the J gene TRBJ1-4, with D maybe TRBD1 (6 bases). The observed sequence ends 3 residues before the CDR3 terminus, with the missing tail filled in from the germline J gene. Germline V lookup: CDR1 KGHSH, CDR2 LQKENI. The CDR3 spans 19 residues. Trimming pared 4 bases from V and 6 bases from J, leaving 27 bases between.

About this clone itself: The read finishes 3 residues shy of the CDR3 end, and the germline J gene is used to complete it. V gene TRBV20-1 combines with J gene TRBJ2-3; 8 nucleotides line up with TRBD1. V was pared by 4 bases and J by 1 base, with 4 bases of the junction left unmatched. The germline gives CDR1 DFQATT, CDR2 SNEGSKA (reference sequence). The length of the CDR3 is 14 residues. Here the CDR3 reads CSATGQGGTDTQYF. The CDR3 DNA, read in part, is TGCAGTGCTACCGGACAGGGAGGCACAGATACG.

Concerning this clone itself: The read terminates 3 residues before the CDR3 end, so the remaining end is supplied by the germline J gene. V and J are TRBV19 and TRBJ2-3, with a possible D match to TRBD2 (5 bases). V lost 3 bases and J lost 0, with 13 bases in between. The CDR3 extends over 16 amino acids. Germline-derived CDR1 and CDR2 are LNHDA and SQIVND (reference sequence). The CDR3 sequence: CASSIGVGESTDTQYF. CDR3 bases read: TGTGCCAGTAGTATTGGCGTCGGGGAAAGCACAGATACG.

The CDR3 is CASSIEGTEAFF. The sequenced CDR3 bases are TGTGCCAGTAGTATCGAGGGCACTGAA. This chain links TRBV19 with TRBJ1-1; D not resolved. The read comes to an end 3 residues before the CDR3 does, leaving the germline J gene to fill in the end. The V gene's germline CDR1 is LNHDA and CDR2 SQIVND (reference sequence). The length of the CDR3 is 12 residues. V was trimmed by 3 bases and J by 4 bases, leaving 6 bases between them.

A remark on this clone: The CDR3 is cut off 3 residues early in the read; its end comes from the germline J gene. The rearrangement joins TRBV18 to TRBJ2-1, with TRBD1 matching 8 bases. J gave up 0 bases and V 4 bases, and 5 bases lay outside the gene matches. Germline V lookup: CDR1 KGHSH, CDR2 LQKENI. CDR3 length: 16 residues. The CDR3 bases that were read are TGTGCCAGCTCACACGGGACAGGACCCTCCTACAATGAG. Translation: CASSHGTGPSYNE. The whole CDR3 reads CASSHGTGPSYNEQFF.

With respect to this clone: The CDR3 end is not reached by the read, which stops 3 residues before it; the germline J gene fills it in. This sequence joins TRBV19 and TRBJ2-7; no firm D call. Germline V CDR1 and CDR2: LNHDA, SQIVND (reference sequence). The CDR3 sequence is 14 residues long. Trimming removed 3 bases at V and 3 bases at J, with 12 bases between. The CDR3 sequence is CASSISAGGYEQYF. The part of the CDR3 DNA that was read is TGTGCCAGTAGTATCTCGGCCGGCGGCTACGAG. Based on the CDR3 plus reference TRBV19 and TRBJ2-7, the full variable domain is DGGITQSPKYLFRKEGQNVTLSCEQNLNHDAMYWYRQDPGQGLRLIYYSQIVNDFQKGDIAEGYSVSREKKESFPLTVTSAQKNPTAFYLCASSISAGGYEQYFGPGTRLTVT.

Note on this clone: The read terminates 3 residues before the CDR3 end, so the remaining end is supplied by the germline J gene. V is TRBV7-9 and J is TRBJ2-6, with D maybe TRBD1 (5 bases). The CDR3 totals 15 residues. Trimming took off 4 bases at V and 0 bases at J, with 7 bases between the two ends. In germline, CDR1 is SEHNR, CDR2 FQNEAQ (reference sequence). Incomplete CDR3 DNA: TGTGCCAGCAGCTCGACAGTCTCTGGGGCCAACGTC. This sequence encodes CASSSTVSGANV. The CDR3, in full, reads CASSSTVSGANVLTF.

Worth noting for this clone: The DNA ends 3 residues before the CDR3 does, and the rest of the CDR3 is filled in from the germline J gene. The V and J genes are TRBV3-1 (or the pseudogene TRBV3-2) and TRBJ2-1, with 11 bases identical to TRBD1. Germline V gene sequence: CDR1 LGHDT, CDR2 YNNKEL (reference sequence). V lost 4 bases and J lost 7; bases outside the gene matches: 9. This CDR3 contains 16 residues. CDR3 region: CASSRWGQGGSNEQFF. The CDR3 bases that were read are TGTGCCAGCAGCCGATGGGGACAGGGGGGATCAAATGAG.

With regard to this clone: Read sequence stops 3 residues before the CDR3 end, and the germline J gene provides the missing end. V usage is TRBV7-9 and J usage is TRBJ2-2; 7 bases fit TRBD2. This CDR3 region has 15 residues. With V trimmed by 1 base and J by 3 bases, 2 bases remained unmatched. In germline, CDR1 is SEHNR, CDR2 FQNEAQ (reference sequence). The sequenced part of the CDR3 DNA is TGTGCCAGCAGCTTAGGGGACTACTACACCGGGGAG. Protein: CASSLGDYYTGE. The full CDR3 reads CASSLGDYYTGELFF.

Worth noting for this clone: Sequencing ends 3 residues short of the CDR3 end; the germline J gene provides the rest. The chain links TRBV29-1 to TRBJ1-1, with a tentative D call TRBD1 (6 bases). This CDR3 has 13 residues. Germline CDR1 and CDR2: SQVTM and ANQGSEA. V lost 7 bases and J lost 2, with 14 bases in between. CDR3 sequence reads: CSARGHLNTEAFF. Incomplete CDR3 DNA: TGCAGCGCCCGGGGACATCTAAACACTGAA. The whole variable domain, remainder taken from reference TRBV29-1 and TRBJ1-1, is SAVISQKPSRDICQRGTSLTIQCQVDSQVTMMFWYRQQPGQSLTLIATANQGSEATYESGFVIDKFPISRPNLTFSTLTVSNMSPEDSSIYLCSARGHLNTEAFFGQGTRLTVV.

Details on this clone: The read ends 3 residues shy of where the CDR3 ends; the end is completed using the germline J gene. J is TRBJ1-4 and V is TRBV20-1; 10 nucleotides align to TRBD1. The trim removed 2 bases at V and 6 bases at J, leaving 6 bases unmatched. This CDR3 contains 15 residues. Germline V lookup: CDR1 DFQATT, CDR2 SNEGSKA (reference sequence). The sequenced CDR3 bases are TGCAGTGCTAGATCCGGGACAGGGGTTCATGAAAAA. It yields the protein CSARSGTGVHEK. The complete CDR3 protein is CSARSGTGVHEKLFF.